The clone carrying this T cell receptor beta chain was seen a single time. Other DNA sequences from this sample encode an identical CDR3 as well. These data come from a study of blood T cell repertoires in COVID-19. Clones were read by immunoSEQ multiplex PCR, and TCRdb kept only the in-frame ones, dropping some. The table lists around 300,000 clones, around 90% of them singletons. This CDR3 contains 13 residues. V dropped 2 bases and J dropped 6 bases, with 7 bases sitting between them. Which cohort a participant joined came from the clinical history participants gave. The sample consisted of PBMCs or T cells enriched from blood (not recorded which). The V gene is TRBV12-3 or TRBV12-4, the J gene TRBJ2-2; D gene unclear. The clonotype was recovered from a man aged 25-40 years who had recovered from COVID-19. The chain's CDR3 is CASSLRGPGELFF. DNA for the CDR3: TGTGCCAGCAGTTTAAGAGGCCCCGGGGAGCTGTTTTTT.